This is a list of T cell receptor beta chains from one sample in a study of shared clonotypes between healthy human individuals. Repertoires were generated with immunoSEQ multiplex PCR, while TCRdb's copy carries only in-frame clones and drops some. The table lists 2 million to 2.5 million clones, approximately 96% of them singletons, with approximately 0.13% in the top ten. The specimen sequenced was naive CD4+ T cells sorted from blood. These receptors all come from a man between 18 and 35 years old in good health. CDR3s include the opening cysteine and the closing phenylalanine or tryptophan. Each record gives: V gene, CDR3 protein.

v_call: TRBV5-5; cdr3_aa: CASSLEPAMGNQPQHF
v_call: TRBV30; cdr3_aa: CAWGTAGANVLTF
v_call: TRBV7-9; cdr3_aa: CASSRRDGTTDTQYF
v_call: TRBV29-1; cdr3_aa: CSVGRDRKNIQYF
v_call: TRBV7-2; cdr3_aa: CASSLRLQETQYF
v_call: TRBV7-9; cdr3_aa: CASSPINTQYF
v_call: TRBV6-1; cdr3_aa: CASSERDTYEQYF
v_call: TRBV10-3; cdr3_aa: CAISEGRAGPDTQYF
v_call: TRBV11-2; cdr3_aa: CASARSGYGYTF
v_call: TRBV6-5; cdr3_aa: CASSYQGTQPQHF
v_call: TRBV18; cdr3_aa: CASSPFFGSSYEQYF
v_call: TRBV27; cdr3_aa: CASRSHLRDKQYEQYF
v_call: TRBV30; cdr3_aa: CAWEGGESTEAFF
v_call: TRBV28; cdr3_aa: CASSPRRPEAFF
v_call: TRBV7-2; cdr3_aa: CASSPVHPQETQYF
v_call: TRBV2; cdr3_aa: CASIRTGGRETQYF
v_call: TRBV30; cdr3_aa: CAWSVSLNNEKLFF
v_call: TRBV25-1; cdr3_aa: CASGGDSPYYEQYF
v_call: TRBV2; cdr3_aa: CASRALTSGYEQYF
v_call: TRBV5-4; cdr3_aa: CASSSRLATDTQYF
v_call: TRBV27; cdr3_aa: CASSPRQGASYTF